Listed below are T cell receptor beta chains from one sample, sequenced in a study of T-cell reconstitution after alpha-beta-depleted transplantation in children. TCRdb used MiXCR to reprocess the PCR reads, holding one entry per CDR3 protein. The profile covers roughly 310,000 distinct CDR3 sequences, with 20% to 30% appearing a single time and 9.5% to 12% taken by the ten largest. Here the sequenced sample was PBMCs, mostly from graft donor cells, taken 180 days after TCRalphabeta/CD19-depleted stem cell transplant. The receptors stem from a male patient younger than 18 who had a stem cell transplant for acute lymphoblastic leukemia, so the T cells may come from the graft donor. Each CDR3 is given without its conserved first and last residue. Each record gives: V gene, J gene, CDR3 length, D gene, CDR3 protein. The D gene is left open where the match is weak.

V gene: TRBV7-9; J gene: TRBJ1-5; CDR3 length: 11; D gene: NA; CDR3 protein: ASSFDSNQPQH
V gene: TRBV15; J gene: TRBJ2-1; CDR3 length: 16; D gene: TRBD2; CDR3 protein: ATSRSPDSGVFYNEQF
V gene: TRBV15; J gene: TRBJ2-3; CDR3 length: 11; D gene: NA; CDR3 protein: ATRREGTDTQY
V gene: TRBV18; J gene: TRBJ2-3; CDR3 length: 15; D gene: NA; CDR3 protein: ASSPQQLAVFGDTQY
V gene: TRBV7-3; J gene: TRBJ1-1; CDR3 length: 13; D gene: NA; CDR3 protein: ASSFQTAMNTEAF
V gene: TRBV7-3; J gene: TRBJ2-3; CDR3 length: 13; D gene: TRBD2; CDR3 protein: ASSPTSGFTDTQY
V gene: TRBV7-8; J gene: TRBJ2-3; CDR3 length: 14; D gene: NA; CDR3 protein: ASSLALPRSTDTQY
V gene: TRBV7-9; J gene: TRBJ2-7; CDR3 length: 8; D gene: NA; CDR3 protein: ASSGAEQY
V gene: TRBV11-2; J gene: TRBJ1-2; CDR3 length: 12; D gene: TRBD1; CDR3 protein: ASSLKQGNYGYT
V gene: TRBV12-3/TRBV12-4; J gene: TRBJ2-1; CDR3 length: 14; D gene: TRBD1; CDR3 protein: ASSRSRDRVYNEQF
V gene: TRBV27; J gene: TRBJ2-7; CDR3 length: 13; D gene: TRBD1; CDR3 protein: ASSWDRGGGYEQY
V gene: TRBV2; J gene: TRBJ2-6; CDR3 length: 18; D gene: TRBD1; CDR3 protein: ASSGIPLDRESAGANVLT
V gene: TRBV14; J gene: TRBJ2-7; CDR3 length: 12; D gene: TRBD2; CDR3 protein: ASSRPSGSYEQY
V gene: TRBV6-5; J gene: TRBJ2-7; CDR3 length: 12; D gene: TRBD2; CDR3 protein: ASSSLSGSYEQY
V gene: TRBV5-1; J gene: TRBJ2-5; CDR3 length: 10; D gene: NA; CDR3 protein: ASSFGEETQY
V gene: TRBV7-6; J gene: TRBJ2-1; CDR3 length: 13; D gene: TRBD2; CDR3 protein: ASSLRTSGSHEQF
V gene: TRBV5-5; J gene: TRBJ2-7; CDR3 length: 13; D gene: NA; CDR3 protein: ASSLDQGFSYEQY
V gene: TRBV5-1; J gene: TRBJ2-7; CDR3 length: 13; D gene: NA; CDR3 protein: ASSLNGWEMDEQY
V gene: TRBV6-1; J gene: TRBJ2-7; CDR3 length: 14; D gene: NA; CDR3 protein: ASSDHGHLTSYEQY
V gene: TRBV6-5; J gene: TRBJ1-2; CDR3 length: 14; D gene: NA; CDR3 protein: ASSYWSRGSDYGYT
V gene: TRBV5-1; J gene: TRBJ2-7; CDR3 length: 14; D gene: TRBD2; CDR3 protein: ASSFVSSGSSYEQY
V gene: TRBV5-1; J gene: TRBJ2-1; CDR3 length: 9; D gene: NA; CDR3 protein: ASSLALVEF
V gene: TRBV27; J gene: TRBJ2-3; CDR3 length: 12; D gene: NA; CDR3 protein: ASSYATSTDTQY
V gene: TRBV10-1; J gene: TRBJ2-7; CDR3 length: 13; D gene: TRBD2; CDR3 protein: ASSESTSGPYEQY
V gene: TRBV14; J gene: TRBJ2-3; CDR3 length: 13; D gene: TRBD2; CDR3 protein: ASSQEREAGDTQY
V gene: TRBV20-1; J gene: TRBJ1-3; CDR3 length: 10; D gene: TRBD1; CDR3 protein: SASRGRNTIY
V gene: TRBV11-1; J gene: TRBJ2-7; CDR3 length: 13; D gene: TRBD2; CDR3 protein: ASRSGTSGSYEQY
V gene: TRBV4-2; J gene: TRBJ2-7; CDR3 length: 14; D gene: TRBD2; CDR3 protein: ASSHITGTSAYEQY
V gene: TRBV7-9; J gene: TRBJ2-1; CDR3 length: 10; D gene: NA; CDR3 protein: ATSYREYEQF
V gene: TRBV10-3; J gene: TRBJ1-2; CDR3 length: 10; D gene: TRBD1; CDR3 protein: AISGTGPGYT
V gene: TRBV9; J gene: TRBJ1-1; CDR3 length: 11; D gene: NA; CDR3 protein: ASSVWWNTEAF
V gene: TRBV4-1; J gene: TRBJ2-7; CDR3 length: 13; D gene: TRBD1; CDR3 protein: ASSQDWGQGSKQY
V gene: TRBV7-9; J gene: TRBJ1-4; CDR3 length: 13; D gene: NA; CDR3 protein: ASSLLGLGHEKLF
V gene: TRBV12-5; J gene: TRBJ2-7; CDR3 length: 13; D gene: TRBD2; CDR3 protein: ASGLGLAGGLEQY
V gene: TRBV4-1; J gene: TRBJ2-1; CDR3 length: 15; D gene: NA; CDR3 protein: ASSRFGPGRAYNEQF
V gene: TRBV6-4; J gene: TRBJ2-3; CDR3 length: 11; D gene: NA; CDR3 protein: ASSSQGASTQY
V gene: TRBV10-3; J gene: TRBJ1-2; CDR3 length: 12; D gene: NA; CDR3 protein: AISESKGGYGYT
V gene: TRBV7-8; J gene: TRBJ2-7; CDR3 length: 12; D gene: NA; CDR3 protein: ASSLIPSNYEQY
V gene: TRBV28; J gene: TRBJ2-7; CDR3 length: 14; D gene: NA; CDR3 protein: ASRLRPARGQYEQY
V gene: TRBV25-1; J gene: TRBJ1-2; CDR3 length: 13; D gene: TRBD1; CDR3 protein: ASSEYGRGNYGYT
V gene: TRBV27; J gene: TRBJ2-1; CDR3 length: 14; D gene: TRBD2; CDR3 protein: ASSSSGLAGVNEQF
V gene: TRBV11-2; J gene: TRBJ2-1; CDR3 length: 14; D gene: TRBD2; CDR3 protein: ASSLALAGGLSEQF
V gene: TRBV14; J gene: TRBJ1-2; CDR3 length: 14; D gene: NA; CDR3 protein: ASSQFQVRTNYGYT
V gene: TRBV5-1; J gene: TRBJ1-4; CDR3 length: 9; D gene: NA; CDR3 protein: ASSSQGKLF
V gene: TRBV27; J gene: TRBJ2-1; CDR3 length: 14; D gene: NA; CDR3 protein: ASSSLRGPRDNEQF
V gene: TRBV12-3/TRBV12-4; J gene: TRBJ2-7; CDR3 length: 13; D gene: TRBD2; CDR3 protein: ASSLRVWREHEQY
V gene: TRBV12-3/TRBV12-4; J gene: TRBJ2-5; CDR3 length: 11; D gene: NA; CDR3 protein: ASRDSLQETQY
V gene: TRBV7-6; J gene: TRBJ2-5; CDR3 length: 11; D gene: NA; CDR3 protein: ASSLVRPETQY
V gene: TRBV9; J gene: TRBJ2-1; CDR3 length: 13; D gene: TRBD2; CDR3 protein: ASSELAGSYNEQF
V gene: TRBV12-5; J gene: TRBJ2-3; CDR3 length: 15; D gene: TRBD2; CDR3 protein: ASGLEASSGVDDTQY